The rows below give T cell receptor beta chains drawn from one sample of a study of tumor-infiltrating lymphocytes in primary liver carcinoma. MiXCR, applied by TCRdb to the multiplex PCR reads, yields one record per CDR3 protein. The table records around 330,000 distinct CDR3 sequences, 65% of them present only once. Sequenced sample: peripheral blood. These receptors were collected from a man in his forties with primary liver carcinoma and hepatitis B virus infection. Each CDR3 is given with its conserved first and last residue. A D gene is named only where the DNA matches it firmly. Size is stated for part of the rows, as once, few or many counts, or as a class when the clone is expanded.

>-|TRBV10-3|many|TRBJ2-7
TGTGCCATCAGTGTACAGAGGAGCTCCTACGAGCAGTACTTC
CAISVQRSSYEQYF
>TRBD1|TRBV11-3|-|TRBJ1-5
TGTGTCAGCAGAAGGGGACAGGGCGCAAATCAGCCCCAGCATTTT
CVSRRGQGANQPQHF
>-|TRBV7-9|few|TRBJ1-3
TGTGCCAGCAGTCTAGGACGGTTCTCTGGAAACACCATATATTTT
CASSLGRFSGNTIYF
>-|TRBV6-6|many|TRBJ2-7
TGTGCCAGCAGAGCCGGGACGACTTCCTACGAGCAGTACTTC
CASRAGTTSYEQYF
>-|TRBV11-1|-|TRBJ2-5
TGTGCCAGCATACCGGGTCAGGGGCGTGAGACCCAGTATTTC
CASIPGQGRETQYF
>-|TRBV12-3/TRBV12-4|many|TRBJ2-5
TGTGCCAGCAGTGAGACTGCCCTAGGGGAGACCCAGTACTTC
CASSETALGETQYF
>-|TRBV30|-|TRBJ1-3
TGTGCCTGGAGACCCGACAGGTCTGGAAACACCATATATTTT
CAWRPDRSGNTIYF
>-|TRBV6-1|-|TRBJ2-4
TGTGCCAGCAGTGGTGTGGCAGTAGCCAAAAACATTAAGTACTTC
CASSGVAVAKNIKYF
>TRBD1|TRBV29-1|-|TRBJ2-2
TGCATCGCTACGGGACAGAACACCGGGGAACTGTTTTTT
CIATGQNTGELFF
>-|TRBV11-1|-|TRBJ1-1
TGTGCCGGCAACCATGTTAGTGTAAGAGCTTTCTTT
CAGNHVSVRAFF
>TRBD2|TRBV13|-|TRBJ2-3
TGTGCCAGCAGCTCCAGGACTAGCGCTGGCACAGATACGCAGTATTTT
CASSSRTSAGTDTQYF
>-|TRBV12-3/TRBV12-4|-|TRBJ2-2
TGTGCCAGCATGACCGATAGCCCTAACACCGGGGAGCTGTTGTTT
CASMTDSPNTGELLF
>TRBD1|TRBV29-1|many|TRBJ2-5
TGCAGCGTTGAAGACCGCGGCAGGGGGGAGACCCAGTACTTC
CSVEDRGRGETQYF
>-|TRBV28|few|TRBJ2-1
TGTGCCAGCTCCCAGCAAGTAGGAAATGAGCAGTTCTTC
CASSQQVGNEQFF
>TRBD2|TRBV6-2/TRBV6-3|-|TRBJ2-7
TGTGTCAGCAGTTACTCGACTAGCGCCTATGAGCAGTACTTC
CVSSYSTSAYEQYF
>-|TRBV30|many|TRBJ2-1
TGTGCCTGGAGCCGGCCGGGGTCTGAGTCCTACAATGAGCAGTTCTTC
CAWSRPGSESYNEQFF
>-|TRBV28|-|TRBJ1-1
TGTGCCAGCACCACTCTAACGACAGGATCTGAAGCTTTCTTT
CASTTLTTGSEAFF
>-|TRBV7-9|-|TRBJ1-4
TGTGCCAGCAGCCTTCAGAGGGGAACTAATGAAAAACTGTTTTTT
CASSLQRGTNEKLFF
>-|TRBV5-1|few|TRBJ2-3
TGCGCCAGCAGTTTGGCCTTGGACGCCCGCACAGATACGCAGTATTTT
CASSLALDARTDTQYF
>-|TRBV11-2|-|TRBJ1-5
TGTGCCAGCTGCTTAAACGGCTATAGCAATCAGCCCCAGCATTTT
CASCLNGYSNQPQHF
>-|TRBV5-1|many|TRBJ2-7
TGCGCCAGCAGCTTGGCTGGCGGCCTCTCCGAGCAGTACTTC
CASSLAGGLSEQYF
>-|TRBV12-3/TRBV12-4|-|TRBJ2-5
TGTGTCAGCAGCCCCAGCGGACAAGAGACCCAGTACTTC
CVSSPSGQETQYF
>TRBD1|TRBV29-1|-|TRBJ1-2
TGCAGCGTTAAAGGACAGGGTGGGTATGGCTACAGCTTC
CSVKGQGGYGYSF
>-|TRBV5-1|-|TRBJ1-1
TGCGCCAGCAGCTCGCCATCGGTGAACACTGAAGCTTTCTTT
CASSSPSVNTEAFF
>-|TRBV11-3|once|TRBJ2-1
TGTGCCGGCAGCCATGACGCAGGCAATGAGCAGTTCTTC
CAGSHDAGNEQFF
>-|TRBV6-1|-|TRBJ1-1
TGTGCCAGGGTGACGAACACTGAAGCTTTCTTT
CARVTNTEAFF
>TRBD1|TRBV11-2|-|TRBJ2-5
TGTGCCAGCATGGGACAGGGGGAGACCCACTTCTTC
CASMGQGETHFF
>-|TRBV28|many|TRBJ1-3
TGTGCCAGCAGTTTAGGGGGCGCGGTAGGAAACACCATATATTTT
CASSLGGAVGNTIYF
>TRBD2|TRBV11-1|-|TRBJ2-3
TGTGCCAGCAGCTCTGGAACTAGCGCGGATACGCAGTATTTT
CASSSGTSADTQYF
>TRBD1|TRBV4-1|-|TRBJ2-5
TGCGCGAGCAGCCAAAGTGGACAGGGCTGGGAGACCCAGTACTTC
CASSQSGQGWETQYF
>-|TRBV7-9|-|TRBJ1-1
TGTGCCAGCAGCCTAGAGTGCAGGGGACGTGGGACTGAAGCTTTCTTT
CASSLECRGRGTEAFF
>-|TRBV28|many|TRBJ1-5
TGTGCCAGCAGGGCCGGGGATAGCAATCAGCCCCAGCATTTT
CASRAGDSNQPQHF
>TRBD1|TRBV10-3|-|TRBJ1-1
TGTGTCATCAGTGCAGGGGGCTCGGGCACTGAAGCTTTCTTT
CVISAGGSGTEAFF
>-|TRBV7-9|few|TRBJ1-6
TGTGCCAGCAGCTTTAATAATTCACCCCTCCACTTT
CASSFNNSPLHF
>-|TRBV29-1|-|TRBJ2-4
TGCAGCGCTCAGACAGTAGCCAAAAACATTCAGTACTTC
CSAQTVAKNIQYF
>-|TRBV11-2|-|TRBJ1-5
TGTGCCATCAGCAACGGGACAAGGGGTCGTCAGCACCAGCATTTT
CAISNGTRGRQHQHF
>-|TRBV6-1|-|TRBJ1-6
TGTGCCACCAGTGAAACAGGGAGTAATTCACCCCTCCACTTT
CATSETGSNSPLHF
>TRBD2|TRBV29-1|-|TRBJ2-2
TGCAGCGTTGGTGGACTAGAGGGATATCCCGGGGAGCTATTTTTT
CSVGGLEGYPGELFF
>-|TRBV6-2/TRBV6-3|-|TRBJ2-7
TGTGCCAGCAACCCTGGGGGGACCTCCTACGAGCAGTACTTC
CASNPGGTSYEQYF
>TRBD2|TRBV6-2/TRBV6-3|many|TRBJ2-2
TGTGCCAGCAGTCCCGGGACTAGTGAGACCGGGGAGCTGTTTTTT
CASSPGTSETGELFF
>-|TRBV30|many|TRBJ2-7
TGTGCCTGGAGGGAGAGAGGGGGCTACGAGCAGTACTTC
CAWRERGGYEQYF
>TRBD2|TRBV6-1|-|TRBJ2-3
TGTGCCAGTGGACTAGCGCGAGAAACATATACGCAGTATTTT
CASGLARETYTQYF
>-|TRBV5-4|-|TRBJ2-2
TGTGCCAGCAGCTCCAGTAGCACCGGGGAGCTGTTTTTT
CASSSSSTGELFF
>TRBD1|TRBV6-1|many|TRBJ2-7
TGTGCCAGCAGTGAAGTTGGGACAGATCTTTACGAGCAGTACTTC
CASSEVGTDLYEQYF
>-|TRBV10-3|once|TRBJ1-5
TGTGCCATCAGTGATCCAACGGTGGATCAGCCCCAGCATTTT
CAISDPTVDQPQHF
>-|TRBV14|many|TRBJ2-2
TGTGCCAGCAGCCGGTCGTCCAACGGGGAGCTGTTTTTT
CASSRSSNGELFF
>-|TRBV28|-|TRBJ1-2
TGTGCCAGCAGTCTACCGGGACACGCGGGGGGCTACACCTTC
CASSLPGHAGGYTF
>-|TRBV28|-|TRBJ2-3
TGTGCCAGCGGGTCATCGGGAGACTTTCGCACAGATACGCAGTATTTT
CASGSSGDFRTDTQYF
>TRBD1|TRBV6-5|-|TRBJ1-5
TGTGCCAGCAGGGACAGGGACAGCAATCAGCCCCAGCATTTT
CASRDRDSNQPQHF
>-|TRBV5-1|-|TRBJ2-1
TGCGCCAGCAGCTCCGACAGGACAGAGGCGTTCTTC
CASSSDRTEAFF
>TRBD2|TRBV10-2|-|TRBJ2-3
TGCGCCAGCAGTGAAGGGGTGAGAAGCGGGAGGGCCATCGATACGCAGTATTTT
CASSEGVRSGRAIDTQYF
>-|TRBV11-2|-|TRBJ1-1
TGTGTCAGCAGCTTAGACTTTTTGAACACTGAAGCTTTCTTT
CVSSLDFLNTEAFF